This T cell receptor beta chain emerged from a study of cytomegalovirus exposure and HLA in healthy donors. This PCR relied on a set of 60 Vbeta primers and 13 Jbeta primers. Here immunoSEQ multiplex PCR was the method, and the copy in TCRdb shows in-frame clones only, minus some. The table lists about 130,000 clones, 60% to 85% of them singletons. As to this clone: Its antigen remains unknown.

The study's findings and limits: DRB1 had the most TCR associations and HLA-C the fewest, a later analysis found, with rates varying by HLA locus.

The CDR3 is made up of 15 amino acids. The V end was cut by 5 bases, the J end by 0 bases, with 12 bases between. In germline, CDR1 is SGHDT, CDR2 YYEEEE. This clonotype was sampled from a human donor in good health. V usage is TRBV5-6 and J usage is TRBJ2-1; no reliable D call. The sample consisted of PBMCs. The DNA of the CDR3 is TGTGCCAGCAGTGTCACTTGGAGCTCCTACAATGAGCAGTTCTTC. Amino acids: CASSVTWSSYNEQFF.